This T cell receptor beta chain was sequenced for a study of shared clonotypes between healthy human individuals. The unsorted samples took some 90 million PBMCs to get genomic DNA. Source study methods: Filtering differed for immunoSEQ, which gave only junction sequences without quality scores. Libraries were prepared by immunoSEQ multiplex PCR; TCRdb keeps only in-frame clonotypes and omits some of them. That table gives V, J and clone size, and the DNA gave D and trimming. The sample carries approximately 500,000 clones, around 79% recorded once. The length of the CDR3 is 14 residues. Germline CDR1 is MGHRA and CDR2 is YSYEKL. The junction had 2 bases not matched to a gene; V was cut back by 4 bases and J by 2 bases.

Input material: PBMCs. This chain uses TRBV4-1 with TRBJ2-7, with 10 bases lining up with TRBD2. The receptor was derived from a woman in her forties in good health. Some clones in this sample may be carry-over from other donors' samples. CDR3 residues: CASSRGLAAYEQYF. The CDR3 DNA follows: TGCGCCAGCAGCCGCGGACTAGCGGCCTACGAGCAGTACTTC.